These 9 T cell receptor beta chains originate from one sample sequenced in a study of regulatory T cells in long-lasting Graves disease. HTBI primers from iRepertoire and Arm-PCR of CDR3 regions yielded the TCR beta libraries. One entry per CDR3 protein, called by TCRdb with MiXCR from the multiplex PCR reads. This sample carries about 540,000 distinct CDR3 sequences, roughly 14% of them seen once, and the ten largest clones take roughly 10%. Time point noted: newly diagnosed GD, antithyroid drugs for less than 3 months. The authors made the TCR library using RNA they extracted from PBMCs. A further study also used this sample, focusing on T cells in Graves' hyperthyroidism and ophthalmopathy.

The sample in question was peripheral blood mononuclear cells (PBMCs), obtained at new diagnosis, from a patient treated with antithyroid drugs. These receptor sequences come from a man aged 25-45 years with Graves disease.

This clonotype was picked up a small number of times. This CDR3 reads CASSRPIQGFDETQYF. In nucleotides, the CDR3 is TGTGCCAGCAGCCGACCCATACAGGGGTTTGACGAGACCCAGTACTTC. The chain recombines TRBV7-9 with TRBJ2-5; 7 bases map to TRBD1. The CDR3 is made up of 16 amino acids. CDR1 SEHNR and CDR2 FQNEAQ come from the germline V gene (reference sequence). Germline trimming cut 5 bases from V and 5 bases from J; bases unmatched to any gene: 14.

The rearrangement links TRBV9 to TRBJ2-3; D ambiguous. This CDR3 has 14 amino acids. Trimming removed 0 bases at V and 2 bases at J, with 7 bases between. Germline loops: CDR1 SGDLS, CDR2 YYNGEE. The chain's CDR3 is CASSVARSTDTQYF. In nucleotides, the CDR3 is TGTGCCAGCAGCGTAGCTCGCTCCACAGATACGCAGTATTTT.

This clonotype was found a few times. The chain uses TRBV30 and TRBJ1-4, with TRBD1 as a possible D gene (6 bases). CDR1 and CDR2 (germline): GTSNPN, SVGIG (reference sequence). V was cut by 8 bases and J by 7 bases, with 20 bases left in between. CDR3 length equals 14 residues. CDR3 bases: TGTGCCGGAACTGGAGCCAGGGGTAGTGAAAAACTGTTTTTT. This sequence encodes CAGTGARGSEKLFF.

This rearrangement joins TRBV18 to TRBJ2-1; no definite D call. V lost 8 bases to trimming and J lost 8 bases, with 25 bases between them. Germline V lookup: CDR1 KGHSH, CDR2 LQKENI. This CDR3 has 16 amino acids. The CDR3 coding sequence is TGTGCCAGCCACCCCCACCAAATTCGAGGCGTCGATGAGCAGTTCTTC. As protein: CASHPHQIRGVDEQFF.

This chain links TRBV30 with TRBJ1-5; a possible D gene is TRBD1 (5 bases). V lost 2 bases and J 5 bases, leaving 13 bases between the germline ends. Germline CDR1 GTSNPN, CDR2 SVGIG (reference sequence). CDR3 length equals 14 residues. The CDR3 nucleotides read TGTGCCTGGAGTTCGGGGGACGCCGATCAGCCCCAGCATTTT. Translation: CAWSSGDADQPQHF.

The V and J genes are TRBV20-1 and TRBJ1-1; D is undetermined. The CDR3 has 13 amino acids. Germline-derived CDR1 and CDR2 are DFQATT and SNEGSKA (reference sequence). Trimming took off 3 bases at V and 1 base at J, with 9 bases between the two ends. The chain's CDR3 is CSASRRRNTEAFF. DNA of the CDR3: TGCAGTGCTAGCCGGCGGCGGAACACTGAAGCTTTCTTT.

This clonotype turned up a few times. The genes are TRBV6-2 or TRBV6-3 and TRBJ2-4; the match to TRBD2 covers 8 bases. The CDR3 runs 16 residues. V trimming: 6 bases; J trimming: 7 bases; junction bases outside the gene matches: 14. The germline CDR1 and CDR2 sequences are MNHEY and SVGEGT. The CDR3 DNA follows: TGTGCCAGCAGGGAGTGGGGAGCGGGAGTGTGGAACATTCAGTACTTC. Translated: CASREWGAGVWNIQYF.

This clonotype has ten or more counts. The chain combines TRBV11-2 with TRBJ2-1; 9 bases map to TRBD2. The length of the CDR3 is 14 residues. CDR1 is SGHAT, CDR2 FQNNGV, per germline. The trim removed 5 bases at V and 8 bases at J, leaving 7 bases unmatched. CDR3 loop: CASSPGSGSYEQFF. Here the CDR3 DNA reads TGTGCCAGCAGCCCCGGTAGCGGGAGCTATGAGCAGTTCTTC.

The sample holds a few counts of this clonotype. The CDR3 here is CASSLQAGVGEQYF. In DNA form, the CDR3 reads TGTGCCAGCAGCTTACAAGCGGGAGTTGGGGAGCAGTACTTC. The V call is TRBV7-2, the J call TRBJ2-7; 8 bases line up with TRBD2. CDR3 length equals 14 residues. The V segment lost 2 bases and the J segment 7 bases; nucleotides outside the gene matches: 7. The germline gives CDR1 SGHTA, CDR2 FQGNSA.